This TCR beta chain was captured in a study of multiple sclerosis patients with progressive multifocal leukoencephalopathy. Sequencing used immunoSEQ multiplex PCR; TCRdb keeps in-frame clones, though not all of them. In the table there are 25,000 to 35,000 clones, almost 95% of which are singletons. Specified time point: before natalizumab initiation. Trimming removed 2 bases from V and 7 bases from J; junction bases left unmatched: 3. CDR1 and CDR2 (germline): SGHRS, YFSETQ. There are 13 residues in the CDR3. V gene TRBV5-1 combines with J gene TRBJ2-1; 7 bases are shared with TRBD2. The sequencing input was PBMCs. This sequence originates from a man younger than 40 with multiple sclerosis. The CDR3 sequence is CASSFAGANEQFF. The CDR3 DNA reads as TGCGCCAGCAGCTTCGCGGGAGCAAATGAGCAGTTCTTC.